The rows below give T cell receptor beta chains drawn from one sample of a study of cytomegalovirus exposure and HLA in healthy donors. The assay was immunoSEQ multiplex PCR, and TCRdb's table has in-frame clones only and misses some. Of 100,000 to 150,000 clones in the sample, just under 75% were seen once. Sequencing was done on a sample of PBMCs. Receptors originate from a man aged 40-50 years in good health and CMV-seropositive. The CDR3 runs from the conserved cysteine through the conserved F or W. The D gene is left open where the match is weak. Only some rows state a clone size, as once, few, many or a class for expanded clones.

clone_size	v_call	d_call	j_call	cdr3_nt	cdr3_aa
.	TRBV11-2	.	TRBJ2-1	TGTGCCAGCAGTCAAACGGGGGCAGCGGGACGCGGTGAGCAGTTCTTC	CASSQTGAAGRGEQFF
few	TRBV7-2	.	TRBJ1-1	TGTGCCAGCAGCTTAAAGGGTGGGGGCGCTGAAGCTTTCTTT	CASSLKGGGAEAFF
.	TRBV29-1	TRBD1	TRBJ1-4	TGCAGCGTTCGGACAGGACTTAATGAAAAACTGTTTTTT	CSVRTGLNEKLFF
.	TRBV10-3	.	TRBJ2-1	TGTGCCATAGCGACCGGGGGGCGGGGAATTGAGCAGTTCTTC	CAIATGGRGIEQFF
.	TRBV28	.	TRBJ2-1	TGTGCCAGCAGTTTGGCGGGATACAATGAGCAGTTCTTC	CASSLAGYNEQFF
.	TRBV27	TRBD1	TRBJ2-7	TGTGCCAGCAGTCGGACAGGGAGCTACGAGCAGTACTTC	CASSRTGSYEQYF
once	TRBV28	.	TRBJ2-7	TGTGCCAGCTCACCCGGGACACATGCCTACGAGCAGTACTTC	CASSPGTHAYEQYF
.	TRBV28	TRBD1	TRBJ1-1	TGTGCCAGCAGTACTACCGGGACAGGGGGCTCTAACACTGAAGCTTTCTTT	CASSTTGTGGSNTEAFF
.	TRBV18	TRBD1	TRBJ1-2	TGTGCCAGCTCGGCGGAGGGGGCGCTTTATGGCTACACCTTC	CASSAEGALYGYTF
few	TRBV5-1	TRBD1	TRBJ1-2	TGCGCCAGCAGCTTCGGGACAGGCTATGGCTACACCTTC	CASSFGTGYGYTF
few	TRBV11-3	TRBD2	TRBJ2-1	TGTGCCAGCAGCTCCCGGGCGGGAGCTTACAATGAGCAGTTCTTC	CASSSRAGAYNEQFF
once	TRBV5-1	.	TRBJ2-7	TGCGCCAGCAGCTTGGGCCCAGGGGACCCCTTCTACGAGCAGTACTTC	CASSLGPGDPFYEQYF
.	TRBV28	.	TRBJ1-5	TGTGCCAGCAGTTTATCGGGGGGCCCCAATCAGCCCCAGCATTTT	CASSLSGGPNQPQHF
few	TRBV19	.	TRBJ1-5	TGTGCCAGTAGTGCCCCGCGACAGGTTAGCAATCAGCCCCAGCATTTT	CASSAPRQVSNQPQHF
once	TRBV28	TRBD1	TRBJ1-2	TGTGCCAGCAGACAGGGGGCGCATAGGTATGGCTACACCTTC	CASRQGAHRYGYTF
.	TRBV27	.	TRBJ2-7	TGTGCCAGCAGTCTAGCTTGGGGAGCTATCCACGAGCAGTACTTC	CASSLAWGAIHEQYF